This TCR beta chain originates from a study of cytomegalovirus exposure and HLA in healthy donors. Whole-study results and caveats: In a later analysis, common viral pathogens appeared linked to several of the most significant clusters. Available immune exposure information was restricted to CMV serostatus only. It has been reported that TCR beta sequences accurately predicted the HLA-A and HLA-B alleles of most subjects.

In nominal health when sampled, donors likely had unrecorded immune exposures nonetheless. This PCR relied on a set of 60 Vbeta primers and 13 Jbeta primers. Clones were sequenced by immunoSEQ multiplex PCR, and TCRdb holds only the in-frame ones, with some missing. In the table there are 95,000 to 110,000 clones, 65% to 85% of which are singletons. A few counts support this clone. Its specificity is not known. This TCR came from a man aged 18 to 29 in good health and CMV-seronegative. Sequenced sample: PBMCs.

CDR3 sequence reads: CASSRTGRTEAFF. CDR3 sequence (DNA): TGTGCCAGCAGTCGGACAGGGCGAACTGAAGCTTTCTTT. This sequence joins TRBV6-5 and TRBJ1-1; TRBD1 agrees at 8 bases. Losses at the gene ends were 5 bases for V and 5 bases for J; bases not matched to a gene: 4. Germline values: CDR1 MNHEY, CDR2 SVGAGI. The CDR3 runs 13 residues.